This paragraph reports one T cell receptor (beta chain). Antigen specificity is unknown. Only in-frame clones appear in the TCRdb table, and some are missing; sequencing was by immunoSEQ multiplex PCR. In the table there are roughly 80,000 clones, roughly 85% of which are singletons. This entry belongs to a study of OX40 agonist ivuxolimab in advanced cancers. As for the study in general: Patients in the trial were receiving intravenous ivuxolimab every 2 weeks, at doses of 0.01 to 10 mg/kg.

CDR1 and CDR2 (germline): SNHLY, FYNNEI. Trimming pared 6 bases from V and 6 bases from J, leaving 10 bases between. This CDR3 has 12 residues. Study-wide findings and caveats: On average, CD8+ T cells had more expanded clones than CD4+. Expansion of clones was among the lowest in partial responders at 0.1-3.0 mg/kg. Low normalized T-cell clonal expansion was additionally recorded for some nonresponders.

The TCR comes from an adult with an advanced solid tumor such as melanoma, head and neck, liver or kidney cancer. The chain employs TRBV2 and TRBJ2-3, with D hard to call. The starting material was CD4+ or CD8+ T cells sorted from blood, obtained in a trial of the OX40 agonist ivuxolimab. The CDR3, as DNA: TGTGCCAGCAGCGCCTTAAAGGATACGCAGTATTTT. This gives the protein CASSALKDTQYF.